The following is a T cell receptor (beta chain) sequence with its context. Its antigen remains unknown. These data come from a study of T cell clones after liver transplantation. Overall study context: Liver transplant recipients had immunosuppression withdrawal attempted within 2 years. Study-wide findings and caveats: Post-transplant time points were not standardized, so conclusions are preliminary. Circulating graft-donor-reactive CD4 TCRbeta sequences fell significantly post-transplant in 5 of 8 subjects.

Generated by immunoSEQ multiplex PCR, the TCRdb table keeps only in-frame clones and is missing some. The sample has 95,000 to 110,000 clones; roughly 80% are singletons. This CDR3 is 13 amino acids long. Germline lookup yields CDR1 SGHTA and CDR2 FQGNSA. V shed 3 bases and J shed 3 bases, with 6 bases lying between them. The clonotype comes from a human patient who received a liver transplant. Some T cells may have come from the graft donor. This chain uses TRBV7-2 with TRBJ2-1; D gene ambiguous. Here the sequenced sample was CD4+ T cells from blood, taken around 44 months after liver transplant. CDR3 loop: CASSFLRYNEQFF. CDR3 bases: TGTGCCAGCAGCTTTTTACGCTACAATGAGCAGTTCTTC.